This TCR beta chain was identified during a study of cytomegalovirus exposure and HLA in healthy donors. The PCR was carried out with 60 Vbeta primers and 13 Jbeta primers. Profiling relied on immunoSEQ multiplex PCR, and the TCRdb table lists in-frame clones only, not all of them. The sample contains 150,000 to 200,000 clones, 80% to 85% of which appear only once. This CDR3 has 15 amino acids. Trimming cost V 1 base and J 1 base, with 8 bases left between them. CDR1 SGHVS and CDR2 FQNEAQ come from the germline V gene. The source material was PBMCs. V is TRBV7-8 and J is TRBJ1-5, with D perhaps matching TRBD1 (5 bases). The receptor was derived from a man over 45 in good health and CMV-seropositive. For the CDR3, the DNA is TGTGCCAGCAGCTTAGGGACATTAAGCAATCAGCCCCAGCATTTT. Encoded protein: CASSLGTLSNQPQHF.